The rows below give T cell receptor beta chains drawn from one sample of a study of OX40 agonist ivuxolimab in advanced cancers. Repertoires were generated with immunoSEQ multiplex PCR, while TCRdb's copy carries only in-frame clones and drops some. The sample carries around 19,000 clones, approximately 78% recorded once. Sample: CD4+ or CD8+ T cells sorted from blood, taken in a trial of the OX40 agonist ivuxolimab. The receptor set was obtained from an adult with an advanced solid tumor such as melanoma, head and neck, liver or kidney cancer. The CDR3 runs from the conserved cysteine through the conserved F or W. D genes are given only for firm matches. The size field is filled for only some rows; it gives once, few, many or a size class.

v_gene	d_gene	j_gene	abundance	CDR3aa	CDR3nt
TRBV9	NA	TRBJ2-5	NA	CASSVVGGQETQYF	TGTGCCAGCAGCGTAGTCGGGGGCCAAGAGACCCAGTACTTC
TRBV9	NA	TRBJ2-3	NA	CASSRSPTDTQYF	TGTGCCAGCAGCCGGAGTCCCACAGATACGCAGTATTTT
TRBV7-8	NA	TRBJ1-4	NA	CASSRGLAEKLFF	TGTGCCAGCAGCCGCGGGCTGGCTGAAAAACTGTTTTTT
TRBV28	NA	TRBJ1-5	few	CASSPRVPNQPQHF	TGTGCCAGCAGCCCGAGAGTCCCCAATCAGCCCCAGCATTTT
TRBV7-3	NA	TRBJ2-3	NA	CASSLSGHTDTQYF	TGTGCCAGCAGCTTAAGTGGGCACACAGATACGCAGTATTTT
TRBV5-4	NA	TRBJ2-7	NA	CASSLVDRRTYEQYF	TGTGCCAGCAGCTTGGTTGACAGGAGGACCTACGAGCAGTACTTC
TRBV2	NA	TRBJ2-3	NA	CASSETFTSTDTQYF	TGTGCCAGCAGTGAGACTTTCACTAGCACAGATACGCAGTATTTT
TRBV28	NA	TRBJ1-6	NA	CASSLKRRNSPLHF	TGTGCCAGCAGTTTAAAAAGGAGAAATTCACCCCTCCACTTT
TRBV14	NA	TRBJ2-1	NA	CASSPIPMNEQFF	TGTGCCAGCAGCCCAATTCCTATGAATGAGCAGTTCTTC
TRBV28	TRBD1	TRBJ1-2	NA	CASSLGTAYGYTF	TGTGCCAGCAGTTTAGGGACAGCCTATGGCTACACCTTC
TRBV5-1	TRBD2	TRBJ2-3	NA	CASSPGGGTLTDTQYF	TGCGCCAGCAGCCCGGGAGGAGGAACCCTCACAGATACGCAGTATTTT
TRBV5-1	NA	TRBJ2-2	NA	CASSLDPFGRDTGELFF	TGCGCCAGCAGCTTGGACCCCTTCGGACGCGACACCGGGGAGCTGTTTTTT
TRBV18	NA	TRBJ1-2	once	CASSRDGYGYTF	TGTGCCAGCTCACGGGACGGCTATGGCTACACCTTC
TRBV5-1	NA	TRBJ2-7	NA	CASSLNSGREQYF	TGCGCCAGCAGCTTGAACTCGGGGCGCGAGCAGTACTTC
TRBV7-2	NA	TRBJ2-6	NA	CASSLHPPASGANVLTF	TGTGCCAGCAGCCTTCACCCACCAGCGTCTGGGGCCAACGTCCTGACTTTC
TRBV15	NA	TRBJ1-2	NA	CATSRDQPTHGYTF	TGTGCCACCAGCAGAGACCAACCTACTCATGGCTACACCTTC
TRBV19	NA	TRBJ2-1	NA	CASSAYSGHSNEQFF	TGTGCCAGTAGTGCCTACTCGGGACACTCCAATGAGCAGTTCTTC
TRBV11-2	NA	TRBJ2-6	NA	CASSLVGFTGANVLTF	TGTGCCAGCAGCTTAGTGGGGTTCACTGGGGCCAACGTCCTGACTTTC
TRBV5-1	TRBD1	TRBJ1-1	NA	CASNGRGPMNTEAFF	TGCGCCAGCAATGGCAGGGGGCCCATGAACACTGAAGCTTTCTTT
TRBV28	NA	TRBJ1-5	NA	CASVVGALNQPQHF	TGTGCCAGCGTCGTAGGGGCCCTCAATCAGCCCCAGCATTTT
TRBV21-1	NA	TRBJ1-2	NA	CASSARQGGYGYTF	TGTGCCAGCAGCGCCCGACAGGGGGGCTATGGCTACACCTTC
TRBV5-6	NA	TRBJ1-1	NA	CASSLAGSPGGAFF	TGTGCCAGCAGCTTGGCCGGCAGTCCTGGGGGGGCTTTCTTT
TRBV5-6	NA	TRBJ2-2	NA	CASNKFFQWTGELFF	TGTGCCAGCAACAAATTTTTTCAGTGGACCGGGGAGCTGTTTTTT
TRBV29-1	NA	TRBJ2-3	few	CSVEIYTDTQYF	TGCAGCGTCGAAATCTACACAGATACGCAGTATTTT
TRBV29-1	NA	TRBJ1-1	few	CSVEVTTTEAFF	TGCAGCGTTGAAGTAACAACCACTGAAGCTTTCTTT
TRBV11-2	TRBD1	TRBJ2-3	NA	CASSWGTGRMGF	TGTGCCAGCAGCTGGGGGACAGGGAGGATGGGTTTT
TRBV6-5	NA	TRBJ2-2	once	CATGGTGELFF	TGTGCCACCGGGGGCACCGGGGAGCTGTTTTTT
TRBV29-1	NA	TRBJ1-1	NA	CSAKGETTEAFF	TGCAGCGCGAAGGGAGAAACAACTGAAGCTTTCTTT
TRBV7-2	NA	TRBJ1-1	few	CASSLALGVNTEAFF	TGTGCCAGCAGCTTAGCGTTGGGGGTGAACACTGAAGCTTTCTTT
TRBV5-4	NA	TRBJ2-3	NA	CASSGGSTDTQYF	TGTGCCAGCAGTGGTGGGAGCACAGATACGCAGTATTTT
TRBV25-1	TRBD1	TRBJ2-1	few	CASSETGGSYNEQFF	TGTGCCAGCAGTGAAACAGGGGGCTCCTACAATGAGCAGTTCTTC
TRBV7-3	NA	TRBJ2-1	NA	CASSLIPNSYNEQFF	TGTGCCAGCAGCTTAATCCCAAACTCCTACAATGAGCAGTTCTTC
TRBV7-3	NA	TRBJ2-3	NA	CASSLGFQDTQYF	TGTGCCAGCAGCCTAGGGTTTCAAGATACGCAGTATTTT
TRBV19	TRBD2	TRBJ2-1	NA	CASSKGTSGRDEQFF	TGTGCCAGTAGTAAGGGGACTAGCGGGAGGGATGAGCAGTTCTTC
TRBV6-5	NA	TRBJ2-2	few	CASRSTGELFF	TGTGCCAGCAGATCCACCGGGGAGCTGTTTTTT
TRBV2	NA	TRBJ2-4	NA	CASEREAKNIQYF	TGTGCCAGCGAGAGAGAAGCCAAAAACATTCAGTACTTC
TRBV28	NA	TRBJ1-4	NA	CASCEHEKLFF	TGTGCCAGCTGCGAGCATGAAAAACTGTTTTTT
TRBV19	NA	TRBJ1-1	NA	CGTAAVMNTEAFF	TGTGGAACGGCGGCAGTGATGAACACTGAAGCTTTCTTT
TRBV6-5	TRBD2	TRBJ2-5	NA	CASSYSNLAGVETQYF	TGTGCCAGCAGTTACTCGAATCTAGCGGGAGTGGAGACCCAGTACTTC
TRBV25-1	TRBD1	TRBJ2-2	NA	CASRGQPNTGELFF	TGTGCCAGCAGGGGACAGCCGAACACCGGGGAGCTGTTTTTT
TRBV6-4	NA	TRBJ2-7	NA	CASSDGGGFSEQYF	TGTGCCAGCAGTGACGGTGGAGGTTTCTCCGAGCAGTACTTC
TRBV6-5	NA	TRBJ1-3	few	CASSSWGSGNTIYF	TGTGCCAGCAGTTCGTGGGGGTCTGGAAACACCATATATTTT
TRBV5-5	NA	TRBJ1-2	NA	CASSLSGRGAYGYTF	TGTGCCAGCAGCTTGTCGGGCAGGGGCGCCTATGGCTACACCTTC